Below, 17 T cell receptor beta chains from the same sample are listed, as sequenced in a study of T cell responses to AZD1222 COVID-19 vaccine (dated by TCRdb to the early 2020s). Libraries were made using the immunoSEQ multiplex PCR assay. TCRdb provides this immuneACCESS table in a form limited to in-frame rearrangements. Some clones are lacking; in checked studies, under half of them reflect an unresolved V gene, and why the rest are absent is not known. The sample data list roughly 170,000 clones, and about 91% of these were observed just once. The ten largest clones represent approximately 2% of the sample. This specimen's time point label, interpreted: baseline before first vaccination. The sample here was peripheral blood, taken on day 0 of AZD1222 vaccination. Receptors originate from an adult in good health.

The chain couples TRBV30 to TRBJ1-2; maybe TRBD1 (6 bases). The CDR3 runs 13 residues. Per the germline V gene, CDR1 is GTSNPN and CDR2 is SVGIG (reference sequence). Trimming left V 3 bases short and J 1 base short, with 9 bases between. CDR3: CAWRQGFNYGYTF. Written as DNA, the CDR3 is TGTGCCTGGAGACAGGGATTTAACTATGGCTACACCTTC.

This chain uses TRBV19 with TRBJ2-3, with D possibly being TRBD2 (5 bases). This CDR3 comprises 15 residues. Germline CDR1 reads LNHDA; CDR2 reads SQIVND (reference sequence). The germline V and J ends were trimmed by 8 bases and 0 bases, with 15 bases remaining between them. CDR3 bases: TGTGCCAGTGCCACCCTAGCTTCCAGCACAGATACGCAGTATTTT. Encoded protein: CASATLASSTDTQYF. Filled out from reference TRBV19 and TRBJ2-3, the complete variable domain reads DGGITQSPKYLFRKEGQNVTLSCEQNLNHDAMYWYRQDPGQGLRLIYYSQIVNDFQKGDIAEGYSVSREKKESFPLTVTSAQKNPTAFYLCASATLASSTDTQYFGPGTRLTVL.

As for this clone: A junction end diverges from the germline sequence, so it may reflect a read error. V and J are TRBV3-1 (or the pseudogene TRBV3-2) and TRBJ1-1; D ambiguous. Looked up from germline, CDR1 is LGHDT and CDR2 is YNNKEL (reference sequence). The CDR3 consists of 11 residues. The CDR3 DNA is TGTGCCAGCAGCCAAAGCGGCAGACCCTTATTT. Protein sequence: CASSQSGRPLF.

This sequence joins TRBV7-2 and TRBJ1-1, with D unclear. V gave up 0 bases and J gave up 3 bases, with 8 bases separating them. Germline lookup yields CDR1 SGHTA and CDR2 FQGNSA. There are 14 residues in the CDR3. The CDR3 DNA reads TGTGCCAGCAGCTTAGCATCGAAAGACACTGAAGCTTTCTTT. Residues: CASSLASKDTEAFF. Full variable domain (rest looked up from reference TRBV7-2 and TRBJ1-1): GAGVSQSPSNKVTEKGKDVELRCDPISGHTALYWYRQSLGQGLEFLIYFQGNSAPDKSGLPSDRFSAERTGGSVSTLTIQRTQQEDSAVYLCASSLASKDTEAFFGQGTRLTVV.

The chain has TRBV11-2 and TRBJ2-7; D is possibly TRBD1 (6 bases). The V end lost 1 base, the J end lost 0 bases, and 10 bases lay between the germline ends. The CDR3 totals 15 residues. Germline V gives CDR1 SGHAT, CDR2 FQNNGV. The CDR3 loop is CASSLAWDNSYEQYF. The CDR3 region has the DNA TGTGCCAGCAGCTTAGCTTGGGACAACTCCTACGAGCAGTACTTC.

This chain connects TRBV4-3 to TRBJ2-1; D not resolved. The CDR3 extends over 12 amino acids. Germline V gene lookup returns CDR1 LGHNA and CDR2 YSLEER. Trimming stripped 3 bases from V and 9 bases from J, with 9 bases between. CDR3 DNA sequence: TGCGCCAGCAGCCATATAGCCGGTGAGCAGTTCTTC. Translation gives CASSHIAGEQFF.

This clone was detected a few times. J is TRBJ1-5 and V is TRBV3-1 (or the pseudogene TRBV3-2); TRBD1 might be the D (6 bases). The CDR3 has 14 amino acids. Trimming cost V 4 bases and J 3 bases, with 10 bases left between them. Germline CDR1 LGHDT, CDR2 YNNKEL (reference sequence). CDR3 bases: TGTGCCAGCAGCCTTACAGGGCTCAATCAGCCCCAGCATTTT. Protein: CASSLTGLNQPQHF.

J is TRBJ2-3 and V is TRBV18; perhaps D is TRBD1 or TRBD2 (6 bases each). Germline CDR1 KGHSH, CDR2 LQKENI. The V and J ends lost 4 bases and 1 base respectively, with 12 bases between them. The CDR3 is 15 amino acids. The CDR3 sequence: CASSQGGFGTDTQYF. The CDR3 region has the DNA TGTGCCAGCTCACAGGGGGGTTTTGGCACAGATACGCAGTATTTT.

The chain combines TRBV15 with TRBJ2-1, with a tentative D call TRBD2 (6 bases). V dropped 0 bases and J dropped 9 bases, with 18 bases sitting between them. Per the germline V gene, CDR1 is LNHNV and CDR2 is YYDKDF (reference sequence). The CDR3 is 16 residues long. CDR3 coding DNA: TGTGCCACCAGCAGAGATTGGCCGGGAGTGGGAGGTGAGCAGTTCTTC. It yields the protein CATSRDWPGVGGEQFF.

The chain carries TRBV27 and TRBJ2-1; 7 nucleotides align to TRBD2. The CDR3 has 14 amino acids. V shed 3 bases and J 4 bases; nucleotides not matched to a gene: 3. The germline CDR1 and CDR2 sequences are MNHEY and SMNVEV (reference sequence). The CDR3: CASSLGGTYNEQFF. DNA for the CDR3: TGTGCCAGCAGTTTGGGGGGGACTTACAATGAGCAGTTCTTC.

V and J are TRBV7-2 and TRBJ1-1, with D hard to call. CDR1 is SGHTA and CDR2 is FQGNSA in the germline V gene. This CDR3 is built from 15 residues. V lost 1 base, J lost 1 base, and 10 bases lay in between. CDR3 amino acids: CASSLEQIPNTEAFF. CDR3 DNA sequence: TGTGCCAGCAGCTTAGAACAGATTCCGAACACTGAAGCTTTCTTT.

The chain is built from TRBV27 and TRBJ2-7; 12 positions agree with TRBD1. Trimming at V came to 4 bases and at J to 3 bases, leaving 10 bases not matched to a gene. The CDR3 totals 17 residues. Germline CDR1 and CDR2: MNHEY and SMNVEV (reference sequence). The CDR3 loop reads CASSSGQGAREVYEQYF. CDR3 DNA: TGTGCCAGCAGTTCGGGACAGGGGGCGAGGGAGGTCTACGAGCAGTACTTC.

V usage is TRBV19 and J usage is TRBJ1-5, with D perhaps TRBD1 (6 bases). Germline V gene lookup returns CDR1 LNHDA and CDR2 SQIVND (reference sequence). V lost 1 base and J 4 bases, leaving 20 bases between the germline ends. The CDR3 loop spans 18 amino acids. The CDR3 spells CASSIGIDWGPFNQPQHF. The CDR3 DNA sequence: TGTGCCAGTAGTATAGGTATCGACTGGGGGCCGTTTAATCAGCCCCAGCATTTT.

The genes are TRBV7-2 and TRBJ1-4; D is possibly TRBD1 (5 bases). The CDR3 covers 15 residues. Trimming left V 2 bases short and J 9 bases short, with 16 bases between. CDR1 and CDR2 from the germline V gene are SGHTA and FQGNSA. This chain's CDR3 is CASSLSRQGGQKLFF. The CDR3 coding sequence is TGTGCCAGCAGCTTATCTCGGCAGGGTGGCCAAAAACTGTTTTTT. Full variable domain (outside the CDR3, taken from reference TRBV7-2 and TRBJ1-4): GAGVSQSPSNKVTEKGKDVELRCDPISGHTALYWYRQSLGQGLEFLIYFQGNSAPDKSGLPSDRFSAERTGGSVSTLTIQRTQQEDSAVYLCASSLSRQGGQKLFFGSGTQLSVL.

The chain is built from TRBV7-9 and TRBJ1-2; 7 positions agree with TRBD1. J lost 5 bases, V lost 2 bases, and 5 bases had no gene match. This CDR3 comprises 14 residues. Germline CDR1 and CDR2: SEHNR and FQNEAQ (reference sequence). The DNA for the CDR3 is TGTGCCAGCAGCTTACCCGACAGGGAGTATGGCTACACCTTC. Translated, it gives CASSLPDREYGYTF.

This clone was detected only once. The genes are TRBV3-1 (or the pseudogene TRBV3-2) and TRBJ2-1; the match to TRBD2 covers 8 bases. CDR3 length: 15 residues. The germline gives CDR1 LGHDT, CDR2 YNNKEL (reference sequence). The J segment lost 4 bases and the V segment lost 1 base, leaving 3 bases of the junction unmatched. The CDR3 region has the DNA TGTGCCAGCAGCCAAGCCGGGACTAGTTACAATGAGCAGTTCTTC. Its protein product is CASSQAGTSYNEQFF.

This clone was seen a few times. V is TRBV4-1 and J is TRBJ2-2; D uncertain. Per the germline V gene, CDR1 is MGHRA and CDR2 is YSYEKL. The CDR3 totals 14 residues. Trimming stripped 1 base from V and 5 bases from J, with 8 bases between. The DNA of the CDR3 is TGCGCCAGCAGCCAAGTGCTGGGGACCGGGGAGCTGTTTTTT. Its translation: CASSQVLGTGELFF.